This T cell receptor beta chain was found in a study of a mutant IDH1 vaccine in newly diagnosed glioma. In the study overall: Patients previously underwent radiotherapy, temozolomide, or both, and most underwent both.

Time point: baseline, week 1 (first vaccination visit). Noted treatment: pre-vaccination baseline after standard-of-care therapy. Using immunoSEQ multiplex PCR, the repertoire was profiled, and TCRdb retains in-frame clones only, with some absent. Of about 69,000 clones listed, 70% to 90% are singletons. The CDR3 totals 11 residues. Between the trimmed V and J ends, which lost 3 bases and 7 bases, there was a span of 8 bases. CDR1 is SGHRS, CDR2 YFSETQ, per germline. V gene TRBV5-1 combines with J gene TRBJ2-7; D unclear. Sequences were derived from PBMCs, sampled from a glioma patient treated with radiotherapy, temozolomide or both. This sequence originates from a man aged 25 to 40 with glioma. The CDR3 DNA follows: TGCGCCAGCAGCTCCTCAGTAGAGCAGTACTTC. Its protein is CASSSSVEQYF.